Listed here are 26 T cell receptor beta chains from one sample, sequenced in a study of T cells in Graves' hyperthyroidism and ophthalmopathy (dated by TCRdb to 2018 to 2020). Library construction relied on multiplex PCR. Sequenced on an Illumina HiSeq 2000. Amplification of TCR beta CDR3 regions was carried out from RNA transcripts. A first-round RT-PCR of the TCR CDR3 used the HTBI primer set with the Qiagen OneStep RT-PCR kit. Clones were called with MiXCR by TCRdb after fastp trimmed the public reads at Q25, and only in-frame beta chains were retained. Each entry is one CDR3 protein sequence, shown with its most common DNA and genes. Counted in this sample were under 800,000 distinct CDR3 sequences; 11% to 15% of them appeared once. The ten largest clonotypes hold roughly 10% of the sample. Sequenced input: blood. The receptors come from a woman in her late teens or twenties with Graves' hyperthyroidism.

This clonotype was counted only a few times. V gene TRBV29-1 combines with J gene TRBJ1-2; 7 bases align to TRBD1. This CDR3 comprises 16 residues. After removal of 3 bases from V and 7 bases from J, the junction contained 17 bases not matched to a gene. Per the germline V gene, CDR1 is SQVTM and CDR2 is ANQGSEA. In DNA form, the CDR3 reads TGCAGCGTTGAGTGGGTTTTAGACAACAGGGGACTTGGCTACACCTTC. Residues: CSVEWVLDNRGLGYTF.

This clonotype was counted ten times or more. This chain uses TRBV24-1 with TRBJ1-2; D gene uncertain. There are 11 residues in the CDR3. V lost 4 bases and J lost 4, with 3 bases in between. CDR1 and CDR2 from the germline V gene are KGHDR and SFDVKD. CDR3: CATSDGYGYTF. The CDR3 DNA follows: TGTGCCACCAGTGACGGCTATGGCTACACCTTC.

The V gene is TRBV5-6, the J gene TRBJ2-3, with unresolved D. Germline V CDR1 and CDR2: SGHDT, YYEEEE. This CDR3 contains 13 residues. V was cut by 2 bases and J by 4 bases, with 8 bases left in between. The CDR3 spells CASSLYNADTQYF. The CDR3 DNA sequence: TGTGCCAGCAGCTTATATAATGCAGATACGCAGTATTTT.

About this clonotype: Just one base apart from a much larger clone, this may be a read error. This CDR3 is CASSRPSGRALGSYEQYF. The CDR3 DNA reads as TGTGCCAGCAGCCGTCCTAGCGGGAGGGCCTTAGGCTCCTACGAGCAGTACTTC. The J gene is TRBJ2-7, the V gene TRBV7-2, with 12 bases that match TRBD2. The CDR3 runs to 18 residues. Germline-derived CDR1 and CDR2 are SGHTA and FQGNSA. V shed 5 bases and J 0 bases; nucleotides not matched to a gene: 11.

The chain couples TRBV7-9 to TRBJ2-5; D is tentatively TRBD1 or TRBD2 (6 bases each). The V and J ends lost 10 bases and 4 bases respectively, with 22 bases between them. The CDR3 totals 15 residues. Germline lookup yields CDR1 SEHNR and CDR2 FQNEAQ (reference sequence). The DNA for the CDR3 is TGTGCCACCGCACGGCGGGTTGGGGGGCGAGAGACCCAGTACTTC. Translated: CATARRVGGRETQYF.

The chain couples TRBV20-1 to TRBJ1-5; no clear D. Trimming pared 3 bases from V and 0 bases from J, leaving 9 bases between. The CDR3 contains 14 residues. Per germline, CDR1 DFQATT and CDR2 SNEGSKA (reference sequence). In DNA, the CDR3 is TGCAGTGCTAGTTTAGGCAATAGCAATCAGCCCCAGCATTTT. This codes for CSASLGNSNQPQHF.

This clonotype appeared many times. The CDR3 here is CASSLTPREGGELFF. The CDR3 DNA is TGTGCCAGCAGCTTAACGCCGCGGGAGGGCGGGGAGCTGTTTTTT. The chain couples TRBV7-9 to TRBJ2-2; 9 nucleotides align to TRBD2. Germline-derived CDR1 and CDR2 are SEHNR and FQNEAQ (reference sequence). The CDR3 sequence is 15 residues long. V lost 2 bases and J lost 7; bases outside the gene matches: 5.

This rearrangement joins TRBV19 to TRBJ1-4; perhaps TRBD1 as D (5 bases). Trimming shortened V by 4 bases and J by 0 bases, and 9 bases separated the two germline ends. CDR3 length: 15 residues. Germline V gives CDR1 LNHDA, CDR2 SQIVND (reference sequence). CDR3 amino acids: CASSNPGTTNEKLFF. CDR3 DNA sequence: TGTGCCAGTAGTAACCCAGGGACAACTAATGAAAAACTGTTTTTT.

This clonotype was recorded at least ten times. The genes are TRBV2 and TRBJ2-7; 7 bases match TRBD2. CDR1 and CDR2 (germline): SNHLY, FYNNEI. V was pared by 3 bases and J by 1 base, with 15 bases of the junction left unmatched. This CDR3 spans 18 amino acids. The CDR3 coding sequence is TGTGCCAGCAGTGAGGCGGCTTCGGGGGGACTCCTGTCCTACGAGCAGTACTTC. Its protein product is CASSEAASGGLLSYEQYF.

This clonotype has a handful of counts. The chain recombines TRBV5-6 with TRBJ2-1; possibly TRBD2 for D (6 bases). Trimming removed 2 bases at V and 2 bases at J, with 11 bases between. From germline, CDR1 is SGHDT and CDR2 YYEEEE. The CDR3 loop spans 15 amino acids. The CDR3 here is CASSFDGGTYNEQFF. CDR3 DNA sequence: TGTGCCAGCAGCTTCGACGGCGGGACCTACAATGAGCAGTTCTTC.

This clonotype was detected ten times or more. The V gene is TRBV28, the J gene TRBJ2-1, with TRBD2 matching 9 bases. Germline CDR1 reads MDHEN; CDR2 reads SYDVKM. Losses at the gene ends were 4 bases for V and 12 bases for J; bases not matched to a gene: 10. The CDR3 contains 14 residues. CDR3 nucleotides: TGTGCCAGCAGTTGGTCTAGCGGGATGGGGTGGCAGTTCTTC. The encoded protein is CASSWSSGMGWQFF. Complete variable domain (other parts from reference TRBV28 and TRBJ2-1): DVKVTQSSRYLVKRTGEKVFLECVQDMDHENMFWYRQDPGLGLRLIYFSYDVKMKEKGDIPEGYSVSREKKERFSLILESASTNQTSMYLCASSWSSGMGWQFFGPGTRLTVL.

The chain recombines TRBV20-1 with TRBJ2-2; the match to TRBD1 covers 7 bases. The germline gives CDR1 DFQATT, CDR2 SNEGSKA (reference sequence). This CDR3 is 15 amino acids long. Trimming at V came to 2 bases and at J to 4 bases, leaving 7 bases not matched to a gene. DNA of the CDR3: TGCAGTGCTAGACTACAGGGGATAGGCACCGGGGAGCTGTTTTTT. Amino acids: CSARLQGIGTGELFF.

This clonotype was detected only a few times. The chain links TRBV7-9 to TRBJ2-4; D unresolved. There are 12 residues in the CDR3. The germline CDR1 and CDR2 sequences are SEHNR and FQNEAQ (reference sequence). The ends were cut back, 2 bases at V and 5 bases at J, with 4 bases in the middle. This chain's CDR3 is CASSLSQNIQYF. In nucleotides, the CDR3 is TGTGCCAGCAGCTTATCCCAAAACATTCAGTACTTC.

This clonotype was recorded many times. The chain carries TRBV13 and TRBJ1-2; D gene uncertain. The CDR3 is 12 amino acids. Trimming took off 5 bases at V and 8 bases at J, with 12 bases between the two ends. Germline CDR1 PRHDT, CDR2 FYEKMQ (reference sequence). CDR3 sequence reads: CASSPLPQGYTF. Here the CDR3 DNA reads TGTGCCAGCAGCCCTCTTCCCCAGGGCTACACCTTC. The variable domain in full, with the rest retrieved from reference TRBV13 and TRBJ1-2, is AAGVIQSPRHLIKEKRETATLKCYPIPRHDTVYWYQQGPGQDPQFLISFYEKMQSDKGSIPDRFSAQQFSDYHSELNMSSLELGDSALYFCASSPLPQGYTFGSGTRLTVV.

The V gene is TRBV9, the J gene TRBJ2-4; TRBD1 might be the D (5 bases). V shed 0 bases and J shed 0 bases, with 13 bases lying between them. From germline, CDR1 is SGDLS and CDR2 YYNGEE. The CDR3 totals 17 residues. This chain's CDR3 is CASSVERTQRAKNIQYF. CDR3 sequence (DNA): TGTGCCAGCAGCGTAGAACGGACACAAAGAGCCAAAAACATTCAGTACTTC.

This clonotype was detected ten times or more. The rearrangement uses TRBV9 and TRBJ2-1; D may be TRBD2 (6 bases). V was cut by 0 bases and J by 1 base, with 8 bases left in between. CDR1 and CDR2 from the germline V gene are SGDLS and YYNGEE. The CDR3 sequence is 15 residues long. The CDR3 DNA sequence: TGTGCCAGCAGCGTAGGCGGGAATTCCTACAATGAGCAGTTCTTC. This gives the protein CASSVGGNSYNEQFF. Full variable domain (rest looked up from reference TRBV9 and TRBJ2-1): DSGVTQTPKHLITATGQRVTLRCSPRSGDLSVYWYQQSLDQGLQFLIQYYNGEERAKGNILERFSAQQFPDLHSELNLSSLELGDSALYFCASSVGGNSYNEQFFGPGTRLTVL.

Ten or more counts support this clonotype. This chain connects TRBV29-1 to TRBJ2-7; 7 nucleotides line up with TRBD1. J lost 1 base, V lost 7 bases, and 1 base had no gene match. Germline loops: CDR1 SQVTM, CDR2 ANQGSEA. This CDR3 is 11 amino acids long. CDR3 sequence (DNA): TGCAGCGGGGGACAGTCCTACGAGCAGTACTTC. Residues: CSGGQSYEQYF.

The J gene is TRBJ2-7, the V gene TRBV20-1; D not certain. V was clipped by 3 bases and J by 6 bases, with 15 bases between them. The V gene's germline CDR1 is DFQATT and CDR2 SNEGSKA (reference sequence). This CDR3 contains 13 residues. CDR3 nucleotide sequence: TGCAGTGCTAGCGACTCGCCCCCCAGCGAGCAGTACTTC. Encoded protein: CSASDSPPSEQYF.

A few counts support this clonotype. The rearrangement joins TRBV4-3 to TRBJ1-3; TRBD1 might be the D (6 bases). Germline CDR1 and CDR2: LGHNA and YSLEER. Trimming left V 1 base short and J 0 bases short, with 10 bases between. CDR3 size: 16 residues. The CDR3 region has the DNA TGCGCCAGCAGCCAAGCCACACAGGGCTCTGGAAACACCATATATTTT. As protein: CASSQATQGSGNTIYF.

This clonotype was picked up a small number of times. A much larger clone is a single base away; this may be a read error. The chain employs TRBV2 and TRBJ2-7; 7 nucleotides align to TRBD2. This CDR3 spans 14 amino acids. V lost 6 bases and J lost 3; bases outside the gene matches: 8. Germline V gene lookup returns CDR1 SNHLY and CDR2 FYNNEI. CDR3 amino acids: CASRNVGGYYEQYV. CDR3 in DNA: TGTGCCAGCAGAAATGTGGGGGGGTACTACGAGCAGTACGTC.

There are many counts of this clonotype. The chain uses TRBV28 and TRBJ2-1, with D possibly called TRBD1 or TRBD2 (5 bases each). CDR1 and CDR2 (germline): MDHEN, SYDVKM. This CDR3 has 16 amino acids. Trimming took off 2 bases at V and 1 base at J, with 12 bases between the two ends. CDR3 sequence: CASSLGGVGSYNEQFF. The CDR3 coding sequence is TGTGCCAGCAGTTTAGGGGGAGTGGGATCCTACAATGAGCAGTTCTTC.

This clonotype was observed at least ten times. The chain is built from TRBV20-1 and TRBJ2-1, with D unclear. The CDR3 contains 14 residues. The germline V and J ends were trimmed by 0 bases and 2 bases, with 8 bases remaining between them. The V gene's germline CDR1 is DFQATT and CDR2 SNEGSKA (reference sequence). CDR3 sequence reads: CSARDLEPYNEQFF. CDR3 nucleotide sequence: TGCAGTGCTAGAGATTTGGAGCCCTACAATGAGCAGTTCTTC.

The table lists this clonotype with many counts. This sequence joins TRBV12-3 or TRBV12-4 and TRBJ2-1, with TRBD2 identical over 10 bases. The CDR3 covers 15 residues. V lost 2 bases and J lost 7; bases outside the gene matches: 5. The chain's CDR3 is CASSLWDSGGNEQFF. DNA of the CDR3: TGTGCCAGCAGTTTATGGGATAGCGGGGGGAATGAGCAGTTCTTC.

This clonotype was recorded many times. The rearrangement links TRBV5-6 to TRBJ2-3, with 8 positions matching TRBD2. The V gene end was trimmed by 1 base and the J gene end by 3 bases; junction bases not matched to a gene: 7. The CDR3 has 16 amino acids. The germline CDR1 and CDR2 sequences are SGHDT and YYEEEE. CDR3 in DNA: TGTGCCAGCAGCTTGAAGAGCGGGAGCGGGACAGATACGCAGTATTTT. Translated: CASSLKSGSGTDTQYF.

This clonotype has at least ten counts. The chain joins TRBV9 to TRBJ2-2, with a tentative D call TRBD2 (5 bases). The CDR3 has 12 residues. The V end lost 3 bases, the J end lost 6 bases, and 6 bases lay between the germline ends. CDR1 and CDR2 (germline): SGDLS, YYNGEE. CDR3 amino acids: CASSAGAGELFF. The CDR3 DNA sequence: TGTGCCAGCAGCGCCGGGGCCGGGGAGCTGTTTTTT.

This clonotype was picked up many times. This chain joins TRBV6-5 and TRBJ1-1; possible D gene TRBD1, 5 bases. There are 14 residues in the CDR3. V lost 0 bases, J lost 5 bases, and 10 bases lay in between. Germline values: CDR1 MNHEY, CDR2 SVGAGI. CDR3 DNA: TGTGCCAGCAGTTACTCCGGGGCGCGGACTGAAGCTTTCTTT. Translated, it gives CASSYSGARTEAFF.